Following are 25 T cell receptor beta chains from one sample sequenced in a study of regulatory T cells in long-lasting Graves disease. The time point: newly diagnosed GD, antithyroid drugs for less than 3 months. PBMC-extracted RNA yielded the TCR library. Relying on iRepertoire HTBI primers and Arm-PCR of CDR3 regions, the team built TCR beta libraries. In TCRdb, the multiplex PCR reads were re-called with MiXCR into one record per CDR3 protein. This table has about 540,000 distinct CDR3 sequences, roughly 13% appearing once. These records were also assigned to another study, of T cells in Graves' hyperthyroidism and ophthalmopathy.

The specimen was peripheral blood mononuclear cells (PBMCs), collected at new diagnosis, from a patient treated with antithyroid drugs. Receptor source: a man aged 25-40 years with Graves disease.

Only a few counts were recorded for this clonotype. The chain carries TRBV5-5 and TRBJ2-1; perhaps TRBD1 as D (5 bases). Trimming left V 1 base short and J 4 bases short, with 12 bases between. Germline-derived CDR1 and CDR2 are SGHKS and YYEKEE (reference sequence). This CDR3 is built from 15 residues. CDR3 nucleotide sequence: TGTGCCAGCAGCTTGTTAGGGGCTCGGTACAATGAGCAGTTCTTC. Residues: CASSLLGARYNEQFF.

In its sample, this clonotype was seen a few times. The chain combines TRBV7-8 with TRBJ1-2; D is possibly TRBD1 (5 bases). This CDR3 region has 14 residues. V was clipped by 6 bases and J by 3 bases, with 14 bases between them. From germline, CDR1 is SGHVS and CDR2 FQNEAQ. The CDR3 loop reads CASSLRQGYYGYTF. CDR3 in DNA: TGTGCCAGCAGTCTAAGGCAGGGTTACTATGGCTACACCTTC.

As to this clonotype: A clone one base away is much larger, so this may be a read error. Lacking the conserved final phenylalanine or tryptophan, this CDR3 likely reflects a read error. The chain couples TRBV7-2 to TRBJ1-2, with 8 bases that match TRBD1. This CDR3 is 13 amino acids long. Trimming cost V 5 bases and J 8 bases; bases outside gene matches: 7. In germline, CDR1 is SGHTA, CDR2 FQGNSA. The CDR3 region is CASSLPTGDGYTL. CDR3 bases: TGTGCCAGCAGCCTGCCGACAGGGGACGGCTACACCCTC.

V gene TRBV25-1 combines with J gene TRBJ2-1, with 7 bases identical to TRBD1. The CDR3 runs to 15 residues. The germline V gene encodes CDR1 MGHDK and CDR2 SYGVNS. Trimming cost V 6 bases and J 8 bases; bases outside gene matches: 13. The CDR3 here is CASRGTQGQIHEQFF. The CDR3 coding sequence is TGTGCCAGCAGGGGGACACAGGGGCAGATTCATGAGCAGTTCTTC.

Points on this clonotype: It may be a read error: a sequence one base away is much more abundant. The DNA of the CDR3 is TGTGCCAGCGCCACCCCGACAGGCGCAGCTTTCTTT. It translates to CASATPTGAAFF. The V and J genes are TRBV5-6 and TRBJ1-1; TRBD1 is a possible D gene (6 bases). Trimming cost V 7 bases and J 10 bases, with 17 bases left between them. The CDR3 spans 12 residues. Germline-derived CDR1 and CDR2 are SGHDT and YYEEEE.

This clonotype has ten or more counts. The rearrangement uses TRBV12-3 or TRBV12-4 and TRBJ2-1, with D tentatively TRBD2 (5 bases). CDR3 length equals 15 residues. Trimming took 2 bases from V and 4 from J, leaving 12 bases between them. CDR3: CASSLSRGPYNEQFF. DNA for the CDR3: TGTGCCAGCAGTTTATCCCGAGGGCCGTACAATGAGCAGTTCTTC.

The table lists this clonotype with a few counts. The V call is TRBV3-1, the J call TRBJ2-3; 8 bases agree with TRBD1. The germline V gene has CDR1 LGHDT and CDR2 YNNKEL (reference sequence). This CDR3 has 14 residues. V dropped 3 bases and J dropped 8; count of bases not matched to a gene: 7. CDR3 bases: TGTGCCAGCAGCCAGGACAGGGATAGTGCTACGCAGTATTTT. It specifies CASSQDRDSATQYF.

This clonotype was counted ten times or more. The rearrangement links TRBV27 to TRBJ1-1; D perhaps matches TRBD1 (5 bases). Per the germline V gene, CDR1 is MNHEY and CDR2 is SMNVEV (reference sequence). The length of the CDR3 is 14 residues. V was cut by 3 bases and J by 4 bases, with 12 bases left in between. This CDR3 is CASSFRTRGTEAFF. The CDR3 region has the DNA TGTGCCAGCAGTTTCCGGACGAGGGGCACTGAAGCTTTCTTT.

The V and J genes are TRBV20-1 and TRBJ1-1; 8 nucleotides match TRBD1. The trim removed 6 bases at V and 11 bases at J, leaving 14 bases unmatched. CDR3 length equals 13 residues. From germline, CDR1 is DFQATT and CDR2 SNEGSKA (reference sequence). CDR3 sequence (DNA): TGCAGTGCCTCGGACAGGGCTATCTTGAATGCTTTCTTT. Translating it yields CSASDRAILNAFF.

On this clonotype: A much larger clone sits a single nucleotide away, making a read error possible. The chain couples TRBV7-2 to TRBJ2-1, with D possibly called TRBD1 or TRBD2 (5 bases each). This CDR3 has 15 residues. The germline V and J ends were trimmed by 0 bases and 13 bases, with 19 bases remaining between them. Germline CDR1 is SGHTA and CDR2 is FQGNSA. CDR3 DNA: TGTGCCAGCAGCTTAGCCAGGTCTAGGGGAGAGACCCAGTTCTTC. This translates into CASSLARSRGETQFF.

This clonotype has a count of ten or more. The rearrangement links TRBV2 to TRBJ2-1, with D unclear. This CDR3 has 13 residues. CDR1 and CDR2 (germline): SNHLY, FYNNEI. The ends were cut back, 7 bases at V and 6 bases at J, with 13 bases in the middle. The CDR3 DNA follows: TGTGCCAGCACCTTTGGCAGTCTCAATGAGCAGTTCTTC. This gives the protein CASTFGSLNEQFF.

This clonotype was found many times. The chain has TRBV20-1 and TRBJ1-2; D not resolved. Germline V gives CDR1 DFQATT, CDR2 SNEGSKA (reference sequence). The CDR3 loop spans 12 amino acids. The germline V and J ends were trimmed by 7 bases and 2 bases, with 11 bases remaining between them. Written as DNA, the CDR3 is TGCAGTGTAGTGGTGCTAAACTATGGCTACACCTTC. Its translation: CSVVVLNYGYTF.

The V call is TRBV15, the J call TRBJ2-1; D unclear. The CDR3 extends over 13 amino acids. The germline V and J ends were trimmed by 1 base and 7 bases, with 8 bases remaining between them. Per germline, CDR1 LNHNV and CDR2 YYDKDF (reference sequence). The CDR3 sequence is CATSRGLQNEQFF. As DNA, the CDR3 is TGTGCCACCAGCAGAGGTCTTCAGAATGAGCAGTTCTTC.

V gene TRBV3-1 combines with J gene TRBJ2-7, with 11 bases aligning to TRBD2. There are 14 residues in the CDR3. The V gene end was trimmed by 2 bases and the J gene end by 12 bases; junction bases not matched to a gene: 9. Germline CDR1 reads LGHDT; CDR2 reads YNNKEL (reference sequence). As DNA, the CDR3 is TGTGCCAGCAGCCAACAAAGGACTAGCGGGCCCCGGTACTTC. The encoded protein is CASSQQRTSGPRYF.

This clonotype was seen a handful of times. CDR3 coding DNA: TGTGCCAGCAGTTTATTCAGGGACGACACCATATATTTT. As protein: CASSLFRDDTIYF. The chain has TRBV12-3 or TRBV12-4 and TRBJ1-3; possibly TRBD1 for D (5 bases). The CDR3 sequence is 13 residues long. Trimming took off 2 bases at V and 8 bases at J, with 10 bases between the two ends.

The chain has TRBV7-8 and TRBJ2-1; 8 bases match TRBD2. This CDR3 contains 14 residues. V lost 1 base, J lost 12 bases, and 8 bases stayed unmatched. Germline values: CDR1 SGHVS, CDR2 FQNEAQ. The CDR3 DNA reads TGTGCCAGCAGCTTAGAGTCCCCGGGACTAGTGCAGTTCTTC. Translation: CASSLESPGLVQFF.

This clonotype was recorded many times. This chain connects TRBV12-3 or TRBV12-4 to TRBJ2-3; 7 positions agree with TRBD2. This CDR3 is 15 amino acids long. Trimming removed 3 bases from V and 0 bases from J; junction bases left unmatched: 3. The DNA for the CDR3 is TGTGCCAGCAGTTTTCTAGCGGTTAGCACAGATACGCAGTATTTT. Amino acids: CASSFLAVSTDTQYF.

The sample holds many counts of this clonotype. CDR3 protein: CSAQTIQKTYEQYF. The DNA of the CDR3 is TGCAGTGCTCAGACTATCCAGAAGACCTACGAGCAGTACTTC. The chain employs TRBV20-1 and TRBJ2-7; D possibly corresponds to TRBD2 (5 bases). The CDR3 sequence is 14 residues long. The germline V gene has CDR1 DFQATT and CDR2 SNEGSKA (reference sequence). The V gene lost 5 bases and the J gene lost 2 bases, with 16 bases spanning the gap.

This clonotype appeared many times. The rearrangement uses TRBV7-9 and TRBJ2-3; 8 bases map to TRBD1. CDR3 length: 13 amino acids. Germline V gene lookup returns CDR1 SEHNR and CDR2 FQNEAQ (reference sequence). V lost 6 bases and J lost 6; bases outside the gene matches: 5. The CDR3 DNA is TGTGCCAGCAGTCGACAGGGGTTGGATACGCAGTATTTT. This codes for CASSRQGLDTQYF.

This clonotype was counted at least ten times. The chain joins TRBV18 to TRBJ2-5; D gene uncertain. The germline CDR1 and CDR2 sequences are KGHSH and LQKENI. V was clipped by 4 bases and J by 6 bases, with 18 bases between them. The CDR3 loop spans 15 amino acids. This chain's CDR3 is CASSLEGPISQTQYF. The CDR3 bases are TGTGCCAGCTCACTGGAAGGGCCCATATCGCAGACCCAGTACTTC.

Ten or more counts support this clonotype. CDR3 coding DNA: TGTGCCACTACTCTAGGGGGCATAGGTCAGCCCCAGCATTTT. It is translated as CATTLGGIGQPQHF. The chain links TRBV6-1 to TRBJ1-5, with 7 bases fitting TRBD1. The length of the CDR3 is 14 residues. Trimming removed 10 bases from V and 6 bases from J; junction bases left unmatched: 12. The germline V gene has CDR1 MNHNS and CDR2 SASEGT.

This clonotype was detected ten times or more. The chain has TRBV11-2 and TRBJ2-7; 9 nucleotides match TRBD2. The CDR3 has 19 amino acids. Germline V gene data show CDR1 as SGHAT and CDR2 as FQNNGV. J lost 1 base, V lost 0 bases, and 13 bases had no gene match. In DNA form, the CDR3 reads TGTGCCAGCAGCTTAGATGGTTCGGCGGGAGGGCCAGGATCCTACGAGCAGTACTTC. Amino acids: CASSLDGSAGGPGSYEQYF. Full variable domain (rest looked up from reference TRBV11-2 and TRBJ2-7): EAGVAQSPRYKIIEKRQSVAFWCNPISGHATLYWYQQILGQGPKLLIQFQNNGVVDDSQLPKDRFSAERLKGVDSTLKIQPAKLEDSAVYLCASSLDGSAGGPGSYEQYFGPGTRLTVT.

This clonotype was counted many times. Here the CDR3 reads CASTPSGQPYNEQFF. CDR3 bases: TGTGCCAGCACTCCATCAGGACAGCCCTACAATGAGCAGTTCTTC. This chain uses TRBV7-2 with TRBJ2-1; D is possibly TRBD1 (6 bases). Germline V gene data show CDR1 as SGHTA and CDR2 as FQGNSA. V dropped 7 bases and J dropped 2 bases, with 15 bases sitting between them. There are 15 residues in the CDR3.

The sample holds a few counts of this clonotype. The genes are TRBV6-2 or TRBV6-3 and TRBJ2-7; the match to TRBD1 covers 9 bases. This CDR3 is 16 amino acids long. V dropped 5 bases and J dropped 6; count of bases not matched to a gene: 14. CDR1 is MNHEY, CDR2 SVGEGT, per germline. The CDR3 sequence is CASSRTGVSSLVEQYF. DNA of the CDR3: TGTGCCAGCAGTAGGACAGGGGTCTCGTCTCTTGTCGAGCAGTACTTC.

This clonotype appeared many times. The rearrangement links TRBV7-8 to TRBJ2-2, with 11 nucleotides matching TRBD2. Trimming cost V 4 bases and J 7 bases; bases outside gene matches: 11. CDR3 size: 17 residues. Germline values: CDR1 SGHVS, CDR2 FQNEAQ. CDR3 in amino acids: CASSSHWTSGRSGELFF. CDR3 bases: TGTGCCAGCAGCTCCCACTGGACTAGCGGGCGAAGCGGGGAGCTGTTTTTT. The full variable domain, rest sourced from reference TRBV7-8 and TRBJ2-2, is GAGVSQSPRYKVAKRGQDVALRCDPISGHVSLFWYQQALGQGPEFLTYFQNEAQLDKSGLPSDRFFAERPEGSVSTLKIQRTQQEDSAVYLCASSSHWTSGRSGELFFGEGSRLTVL.